The subject of this entry is one T cell receptor beta chain. No DNA is shown, since the ends of the CDR3 on it are uncertain; the CDR3 is the one TCRdb lists. The data are from a study of blood T cell repertoires in COVID-19. The overall study: Collection of acute and convalescent COVID-19 samples took place in the United States, Italy and Spain. T cells, B-cell-depleted T cells, or PBMCs supplied cDNA or gDNA.

The length of the CDR3 is 13 amino acids, counting both ends. Germline CDR1 MRHNA, CDR2 SNTAGT. Per the original methods: Reference gene primer amplification gave estimated nucleated cell counts. The repertoire was sequenced with immunoSEQ multiplex PCR; TCRdb's copy has only in-frame clones and lacks some. That table is the source of V, J and clone size, and D and trimming were worked out from the DNA. The sample has roughly 320,000 clones, roughly 85% seen once. This clonotype originated in a human donor in a cohort sampled during active COVID-19. The specimen was peripheral blood. This sequence joins TRBV6-4 and TRBJ1-1. The CDR3 spells CASSSGFNTEAFF.